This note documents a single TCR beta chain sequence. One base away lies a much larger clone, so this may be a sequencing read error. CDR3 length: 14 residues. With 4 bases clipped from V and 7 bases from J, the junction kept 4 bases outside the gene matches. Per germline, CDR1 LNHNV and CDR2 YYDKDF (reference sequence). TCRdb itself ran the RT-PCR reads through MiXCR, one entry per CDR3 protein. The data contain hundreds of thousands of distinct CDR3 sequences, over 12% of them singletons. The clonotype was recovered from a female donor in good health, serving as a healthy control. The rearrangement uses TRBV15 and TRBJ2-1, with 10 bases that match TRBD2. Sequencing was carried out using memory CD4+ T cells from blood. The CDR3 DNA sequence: TGTGCCACCAGCAAAGGACTAGCGGAAAATGAGCAGTTCTTC. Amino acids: CATSKGLAENEQFF.